A selection of T cell receptor beta chains follows, all from one sample in a study of blood T cell repertoires in COVID-19. The method was immunoSEQ multiplex PCR; TCRdb's version includes in-frame clones alone and lacks a portion of them. The sample contains 200,000 or so clones, around 80% of which appear only once. The sample consisted of peripheral blood. The receptor source for this set is a human donor with acute or convalescent COVID-19. The donor label of this sample is uncertain. The CDR3 runs from the conserved cysteine through the conserved F or W.

CASSTNLQGPTNEKLFF,TRBV18,TRBJ1-4
CASSRALAGGGETQYF,TRBV7-2,TRBJ2-5
CAWARGRDTEAFF,TRBV30,TRBJ1-1
CASSLVEGREQYF,TRBV5-6,TRBJ2-7
CASNSQGSPRNEQYF,TRBV2,TRBJ2-7
CASSFGTTTGNSPLHF,TRBV3-1/TRBV3-2,TRBJ1-6
CASSETGRSTGELFF,TRBV6-1,TRBJ2-2
CASGTLGTTGETQYF,TRBV6-5,TRBJ2-5
CASSPRTALQETQYF,TRBV18,TRBJ2-5
CASSVGGRRTDTQYF,TRBV5-4,TRBJ2-3